The 24 T cell receptor beta chains presented below share a single source sample, sequenced in a study of cytomegalovirus exposure and HLA in healthy donors. The PCR employed 60 Vbeta primers together with 13 Jbeta primers. Sequencing used immunoSEQ multiplex PCR; TCRdb keeps in-frame clones, though not all of them. The table records around 110,000 clones, around 75% of them present only once. Sequencing was done on a sample of PBMCs. The receptors here all came from a male donor in good health and CMV-seropositive.

V usage is TRBV9 and J usage is TRBJ2-5; unclear D gene. V was pared by 2 bases and J by 4 bases, with 6 bases between. Germline-derived CDR1 and CDR2 are SGDLS and YYNGEE. The CDR3 has 12 residues. For the CDR3, the DNA is TGTGCCAGCAGCGTGAGTCGAGAGACCCAGTACTTC. It yields the protein CASSVSRETQYF.

The J gene is TRBJ1-5, the V gene TRBV7-8; a weak D match, TRBD1 (5 bases). This CDR3 has 15 amino acids. Germline CDR1 reads SGHVS; CDR2 reads FQNEAQ. Trimming stripped 5 bases from V and 3 bases from J, with 14 bases between. CDR3 in DNA: TGTGCCAGCAGCCCATCAGGGAAGCACAATCAGCCCCAGCATTTT. Encoded protein: CASSPSGKHNQPQHF.

The genes are TRBV4-3 and TRBJ2-2, with a weak D call TRBD2 (6 bases). Germline CDR1 LGHNA, CDR2 YSLEER. This CDR3 is built from 14 residues. Trimming cost V 5 bases and J 4 bases, with 11 bases left between them. CDR3 DNA: TGCGCCAGCAGCTCGGGGGACTTCACCGGGGAGCTGTTTTTT. Translating gives CASSSGDFTGELFF.

J is TRBJ1-1 and V is TRBV28; 7 positions match TRBD1. Germline loops: CDR1 MDHEN, CDR2 SYDVKM. With V trimmed by 6 bases and J by 11 bases, 18 bases remained unmatched. This CDR3 region has 15 residues. This CDR3 reads CASSPASNRGAGAFF. As DNA, the CDR3 is TGTGCCAGCAGCCCTGCTTCGAACAGGGGCGCGGGGGCTTTCTTT.

This clone was recorded once. The genes are TRBV7-2 and TRBJ2-7; 10 bases map to TRBD2. Per germline, CDR1 SGHTA and CDR2 FQGNSA. The CDR3 length is 15 residues. V was clipped by 6 bases and J by 2 bases; unmatched bases: 7. The CDR3 DNA follows: TGTGCCAGCAGTCCACTTGGGACTAGCGCCTACGAGCAGTACTTC. Translated: CASSPLGTSAYEQYF. Filled out from reference TRBV7-2 and TRBJ2-7, the complete variable domain reads GAGVSQSPSNKVTEKGKDVELRCDPISGHTALYWYRQSLGQGLEFLIYFQGNSAPDKSGLPSDRFSAERTGGSVSTLTIQRTQQEDSAVYLCASSPLGTSAYEQYFGPGTRLTVT.

This clone was detected a few times. This chain connects TRBV4-2 to TRBJ2-6; 10 bases match TRBD2. Per the germline V gene, CDR1 is LGHNA and CDR2 is YNFKEQ. Losses at the gene ends were 0 bases for V and 0 bases for J; bases not matched to a gene: 2. CDR3 size: 18 residues. The CDR3 loop is CASSQEPSGGSGANVLTF. CDR3 coding DNA: TGTGCCAGCAGCCAAGAGCCTAGCGGGGGCTCTGGGGCCAACGTCCTGACTTTC.

The rearrangement uses TRBV5-6 and TRBJ2-7; D might be TRBD1 (5 bases). The CDR3 extends over 12 amino acids. Trimming took 5 bases from V and 0 from J, leaving 6 bases between them. Germline assignment: CDR1 SGHDT and CDR2 YYEEEE. The CDR3 here is CASSDSSYEQYF. DNA for the CDR3: TGTGCCAGCAGTGACAGCTCCTACGAGCAGTACTTC.

This clone was observed a few times. The rearrangement uses TRBV4-1 and TRBJ2-7, with TRBD2 matching over 8 bases. With V trimmed by 2 bases and J by 4 bases, 4 bases remained unmatched. The CDR3 length is 14 residues. Germline-derived CDR1 and CDR2 are MGHRA and YSYEKL. In DNA form, the CDR3 reads TGCGCCAGCAGCCAAACTAGCGGTGATTACGAGCAGTACTTC. It specifies CASSQTSGDYEQYF.

The V and J genes are TRBV7-9 and TRBJ2-7; D unresolved. Trimming took 0 bases from V and 1 from J, leaving 7 bases between them. Germline V gene data show CDR1 as SEHNR and CDR2 as FQNEAQ (reference sequence). The CDR3 spans 14 residues. The CDR3 bases are TGTGCCAGCAGCTTAGCGGGCGTTTCCTACGAGCAGTACTTC. Translated, it gives CASSLAGVSYEQYF.

CDR3 residues: CASSLPRGGTEAFF. In nucleotides, the CDR3 is TGTGCCAGCAGCTTGCCCCGCGGGGGCACTGAAGCTTTCTTT. V and J are TRBV7-8 and TRBJ1-1; tentative D call: TRBD1 (5 bases). The CDR3 is made up of 14 amino acids. V gave up 3 bases and J gave up 4 bases, with 12 bases separating them. Germline CDR1 is SGHVS and CDR2 is FQNEAQ.

Only a few counts were recorded for this clone. The chain has TRBV21-1 and TRBJ1-1. TRBV21-1 is designated a pseudogene. The CDR3 has 16 residues. CDR3 coding DNA: TGTGCCAGCAGCTTAACCGCAGACGGGTTGAACACTGAAGCTTTCTTT. Translated: CASSLTADGLNTEAFF.

This clone was counted only a few times. The J gene is TRBJ1-2, the V gene TRBV28; 10 nucleotides match TRBD1. The length of the CDR3 is 13 residues. Trimming removed 11 bases from V and 3 bases from J; junction bases left unmatched: 6. CDR1 is MDHEN and CDR2 is SYDVKM in the germline V gene. The DNA for the CDR3 is TGTGCCGGAAAGACAGGGGGCGACTATGGCTACACCTTC. Translated, it gives CAGKTGGDYGYTF.

The gene calls are TRBV6-5 and TRBJ2-5; 8 bases are a match to TRBD1. The DNA end lines up better with TRBJ2-7; the J call may be wrong. CDR1 is MNHEY, CDR2 SVGAGI, per germline. The CDR3 extends over 16 amino acids. In DNA, the CDR3 is TGTGCCAGCAGTTATTCCCGGACAGGGTCTACCTACGAGCAGTACTTC. Its protein is CASSYSRTGSTYEQYF.

This chain uses TRBV5-6 with TRBJ2-6; possible D gene TRBD2, 6 bases. V was pared by 5 bases and J by 9 bases, with 9 bases between. Germline CDR1 and CDR2: SGHDT and YYEEEE. This CDR3 region has 12 residues. The CDR3 DNA reads as TGTGCCAGCAGGCGGGACCTCAACGTCCTGACTTTC. It codes for CASRRDLNVLTF.

The chain employs TRBV6-5 and TRBJ2-7; TRBD1 is a possible D gene (6 bases). The germline CDR1 and CDR2 sequences are MNHEY and SVGAGI. This CDR3 has 14 amino acids. V dropped 6 bases and J dropped 2 bases, with 14 bases sitting between them. The CDR3 spells CASSPGTITYEQYF. CDR3 bases: TGTGCCAGCAGCCCCGGGACAATCACCTACGAGCAGTACTTC.

The rearrangement uses TRBV4-1 and TRBJ2-1, with 7 bases matching TRBD2. Per germline, CDR1 MGHRA and CDR2 YSYEKL. Trimming removed 1 base from V and 1 base from J; junction bases left unmatched: 7. The CDR3 is 17 residues long. The CDR3 nucleotides are TGCGCCAGCAGCCAAGGAAGGGGAGGGATATCCTACAATGAGCAGTTCTTC. This codes for CASSQGRGGISYNEQFF.

This chain links TRBV29-1 with TRBJ2-7; 7 bases are shared with TRBD2. With V trimmed by 4 bases and J by 2 bases, 2 bases remained unmatched. Germline V gene data show CDR1 as SQVTM and CDR2 as ANQGSEA. This CDR3 is built from 12 residues. The CDR3 DNA reads as TGCAGCGTTGGGGCGGGAGCCTACGAGCAGTACTTC. This translates into CSVGAGAYEQYF.

To note about this clone: The same CDR3 is also encoded by other DNA sequences in this sample. The V gene is TRBV19, the J gene TRBJ1-1, with 7 bases that match TRBD1. Germline V gene lookup returns CDR1 LNHDA and CDR2 SQIVND (reference sequence). This CDR3 is built from 14 residues. With 5 bases clipped from V and 2 bases from J, the junction kept 5 bases outside the gene matches. CDR3 amino acids: CASSAQGPNTEAFF. DNA of the CDR3: TGTGCCAGTAGTGCACAGGGGCCCAACACTGAAGCTTTCTTT.

This clone was counted between two and nine times. This chain connects TRBV7-9 to TRBJ1-1, with TRBD1 as a possible D gene (5 bases). The CDR3 covers 13 residues. Germline V gene lookup returns CDR1 SEHNR and CDR2 FQNEAQ (reference sequence). The V end lost 8 bases, the J end lost 1 base, and 11 bases lay between the germline ends. In DNA, the CDR3 is TGTGCCAGCTGTCTGGACACGAACACTGAAGCTTTCTTT. Translating gives CASCLDTNTEAFF.

This chain links TRBV7-2 with TRBJ1-3; 10 positions match TRBD1. This CDR3 spans 15 amino acids. With 3 bases clipped from V and 2 bases from J, the junction kept 1 base outside the gene matches. Per germline, CDR1 SGHTA and CDR2 FQGNSA. CDR3 loop: CASSFDRGPGNTIYF. CDR3 DNA: TGTGCCAGCAGCTTCGACAGGGGGCCTGGAAACACCATATATTTT.

The chain recombines TRBV11-2 with TRBJ2-7; 7 bases line up with TRBD1. Germline trimming cut 1 base from V and 5 bases from J; bases unmatched to any gene: 8. CDR3 length equals 15 residues. Germline assignment: CDR1 SGHAT and CDR2 FQNNGV. The CDR3 DNA reads TGTGCCAGCAGCTTAGCTCACAGGGGTTACGACGAGCAGTACTTC. Its translation: CASSLAHRGYDEQYF.

V is TRBV4-3 and J is TRBJ2-3; the D gene is possibly TRBD2 (5 bases). Germline CDR1 is LGHNA and CDR2 is YSLEER. CDR3 size: 20 residues. With 2 bases removed from V and 4 bases from J, the gap between germline ends came to 28 bases. The CDR3 coding sequence is TGCGCCAGCAGCCAAAGGCGAGTGGGCGGGCGCAACTGGGGTGCAGATACGCAGTATTTT. It is translated as CASSQRRVGGRNWGADTQYF.

The chain is built from TRBV27 and TRBJ1-2, with a possible D match to TRBD1 (6 bases). The CDR3 is 15 amino acids. Germline V lookup: CDR1 MNHEY, CDR2 SMNVEV (reference sequence). Trimming left V 6 bases short and J 2 bases short, with 16 bases between. DNA for the CDR3: TGTGCCAGCAGGGGTGAAGGGGGATTAAACTATGGCTACACCTTC. Translating it yields CASRGEGGLNYGYTF.

The CDR3 region is CASSRLAGAPSTDTQYF. The CDR3 DNA is TGCGCCAGCAGCAGACTAGCGGGGGCGCCCAGCACAGATACGCAGTATTTT. The rearrangement uses TRBV5-1 and TRBJ2-3; TRBD2 agrees at 12 bases. Germline V gene sequence: CDR1 SGHRS, CDR2 YFSETQ. The CDR3 has 17 residues. V lost 4 bases and J lost 0; bases outside the gene matches: 6.